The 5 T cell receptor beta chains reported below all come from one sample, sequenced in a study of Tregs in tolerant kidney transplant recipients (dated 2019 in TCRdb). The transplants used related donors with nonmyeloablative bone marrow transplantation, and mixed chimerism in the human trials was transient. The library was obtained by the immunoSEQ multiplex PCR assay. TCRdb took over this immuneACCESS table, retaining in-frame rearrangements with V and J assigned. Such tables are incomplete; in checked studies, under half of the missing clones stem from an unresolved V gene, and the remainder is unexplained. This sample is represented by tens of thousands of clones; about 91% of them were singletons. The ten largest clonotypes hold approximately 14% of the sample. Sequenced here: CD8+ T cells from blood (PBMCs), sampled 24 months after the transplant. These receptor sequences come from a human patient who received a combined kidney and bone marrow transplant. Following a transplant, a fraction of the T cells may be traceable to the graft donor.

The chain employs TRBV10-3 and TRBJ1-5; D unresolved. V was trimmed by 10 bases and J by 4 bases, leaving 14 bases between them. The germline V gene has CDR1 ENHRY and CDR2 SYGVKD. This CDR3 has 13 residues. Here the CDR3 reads CATKATGNQPQHF. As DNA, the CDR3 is TGTGCCACCAAAGCGACTGGGAATCAGCCCCAGCATTTT.

CDR3: CASSRRRTEAFF. The CDR3, as DNA: TGTGCCAGCAGCCGCCGGAGAACTGAAGCTTTCTTT. The rearrangement uses TRBV28 and TRBJ1-1; D remains unclear. The germline V and J ends were trimmed by 6 bases and 5 bases, with 10 bases remaining between them. In germline, CDR1 is MDHEN, CDR2 SYDVKM. The CDR3 loop spans 12 amino acids.

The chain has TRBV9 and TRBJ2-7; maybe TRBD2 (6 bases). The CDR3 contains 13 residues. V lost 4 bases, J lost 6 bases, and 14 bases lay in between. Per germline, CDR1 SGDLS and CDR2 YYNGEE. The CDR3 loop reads CASSMTRGSEQYF. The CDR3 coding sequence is TGTGCCAGCAGCATGACTCGGGGGTCCGAGCAGTACTTC.

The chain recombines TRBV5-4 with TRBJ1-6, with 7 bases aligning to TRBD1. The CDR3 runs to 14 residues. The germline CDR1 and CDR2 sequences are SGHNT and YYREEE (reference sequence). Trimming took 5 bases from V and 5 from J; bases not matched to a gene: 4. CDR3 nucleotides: TGTGCCAGCAGGCACAGGGGTGATAATTCACCCCTCCACTTT. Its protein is CASRHRGDNSPLHF. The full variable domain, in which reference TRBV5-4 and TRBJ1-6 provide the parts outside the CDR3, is ETGVTQSPTHLIKTRGQQVTLRCSSQSGHNTVSWYQQALGQGPQFIFQYYREEENGRGNFPPRFSGLQFPNYSSELNVNALELDDSALYLCASRHRGDNSPLHFGNGTRLTVT.

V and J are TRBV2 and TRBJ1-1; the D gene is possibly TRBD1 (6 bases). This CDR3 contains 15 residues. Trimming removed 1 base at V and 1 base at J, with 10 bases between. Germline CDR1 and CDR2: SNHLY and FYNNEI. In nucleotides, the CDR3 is TGTGCCAGCAGTGAAGGTACAGGGAGGAACACTGAAGCTTTCTTT. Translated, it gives CASSEGTGRNTEAFF.